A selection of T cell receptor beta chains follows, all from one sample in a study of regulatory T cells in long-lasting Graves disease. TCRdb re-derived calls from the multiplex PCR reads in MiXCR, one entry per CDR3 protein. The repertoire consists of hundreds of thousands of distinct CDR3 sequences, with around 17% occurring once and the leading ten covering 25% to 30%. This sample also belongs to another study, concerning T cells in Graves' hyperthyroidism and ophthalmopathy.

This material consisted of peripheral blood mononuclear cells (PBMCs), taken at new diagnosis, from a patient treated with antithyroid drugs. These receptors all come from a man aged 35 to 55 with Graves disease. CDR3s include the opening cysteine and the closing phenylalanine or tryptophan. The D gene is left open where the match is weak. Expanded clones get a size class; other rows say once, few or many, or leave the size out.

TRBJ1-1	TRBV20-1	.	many	TGCAGTGCTAGACGCGCGGGCACCATGAACACTGAAGCTTTCTTT	CSARRAGTMNTEAFF
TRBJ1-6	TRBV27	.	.	TGTGCCAGCAGTTCTCAGGGGAGCTCCTATAATTCACCCCTCCACTTT	CASSSQGSSYNSPLHF
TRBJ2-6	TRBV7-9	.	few	TGTGCCAGCAGCTTAGCCGGGCAGGGCTCTGGGGCCAACGTCCTGACTTTC	CASSLAGQGSGANVLTF
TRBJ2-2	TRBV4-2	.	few	TGTGCCAGTGGGATGATGAACACCGGGGAGCTGTTTTTT	CASGMMNTGELFF
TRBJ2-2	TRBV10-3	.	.	TGTGCCATCAGTGAGTCGAGGGCCAGCGCCGGGGAGCTGTTTTTT	CAISESRASAGELFF
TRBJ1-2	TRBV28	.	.	TGTGCCAGCACCTCCCTAGGGAGAGGGGGCTACACCTTC	CASTSLGRGGYTF
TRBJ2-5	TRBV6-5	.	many	TGTGCCAGCAGTTACGGGCCAGTCCAAGAGACCCAGTACTTC	CASSYGPVQETQYF
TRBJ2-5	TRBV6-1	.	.	TGTGCCAGCAGTCCTCAGGGGAGCGAGACCCAGTACTTC	CASSPQGSETQYF
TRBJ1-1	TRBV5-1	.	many	TGTGCCAGCAGCCAGACAGCTATGAACACTGAAGCTTTCTTT	CASSQTAMNTEAFF
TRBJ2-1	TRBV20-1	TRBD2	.	TGCAGTGCTAGCGGACTAGCGGGGCCCCCTACCTACAATGAGCAGTTCTTC	CSASGLAGPPTYNEQFF
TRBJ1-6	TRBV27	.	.	TGTGCCAGCAGTTTCCGGGCCCGAGAATTTTATAATTCACCCCTCCACTTT	CASSFRAREFYNSPLHF
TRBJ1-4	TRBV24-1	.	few	TGTGCCACCAGTGACCGGAGGGATAATGAAAAACTGTTTTTT	CATSDRRDNEKLFF
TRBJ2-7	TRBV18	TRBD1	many	TGTGCCAGCTCGCCTCTACAGGGGGCGGGCTACGAGCAGTACTTC	CASSPLQGAGYEQYF
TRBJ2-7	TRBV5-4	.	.	TGTGCCAGCAGCTTGGACGTGGGGCGCATGTACGAGCAGTACTTC	CASSLDVGRMYEQYF
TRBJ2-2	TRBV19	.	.	TGTGCCAGTAGTACCCCTGTTGGTAGCGTGGGGACCGGGGAGCTGTTTTTT	CASSTPVGSVGTGELFF
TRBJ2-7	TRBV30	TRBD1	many	TGTGCCTGGAGGAAGGGGGCCTCCTACGAGCAGTACTTC	CAWRKGASYEQYF
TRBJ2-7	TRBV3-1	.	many	TGTGCCAGCAGTAACAACCCCCGGGGAGTCTACGAGCAGTACTTC	CASSNNPRGVYEQYF
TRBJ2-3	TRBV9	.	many	TGTGCCAGCAGCTGGACCGGCACAGATACGCAGTATTTT	CASSWTGTDTQYF
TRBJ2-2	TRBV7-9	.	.	TGTGGCAGCAGCATCAGCACCGGGGAGCTGTTTTTT	CGSSISTGELFF
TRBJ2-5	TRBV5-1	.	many	TGCGCCAGCAGCTTGGGCTACAGGGAAGAGACCCAGTACTTC	CASSLGYREETQYF
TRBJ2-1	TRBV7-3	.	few	TGTGCCAGCAGCTTCCGAGACACCCGAGAGCAGTTCTTC	CASSFRDTREQFF
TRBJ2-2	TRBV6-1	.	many	TGTGCCAGCGGGGACTCCCTTAGAGGCGGGGAGCTGTTTTTT	CASGDSLRGGELFF
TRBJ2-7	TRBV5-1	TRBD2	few	TGCGCCAGCAGCCTAAAGGGTGCTAGCGGTGGCTCCTACGAGCAGTACTTC	CASSLKGASGGSYEQYF
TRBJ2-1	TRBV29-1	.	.	TGCAGCGTTGAAGAATACAATGAGCAGTTCTTC	CSVEEYNEQFF
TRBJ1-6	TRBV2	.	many	TGTGCCAGCTCCCCGGTGCGGGTTTACTCACCCCTCCACTTT	CASSPVRVYSPLHF
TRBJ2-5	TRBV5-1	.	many	TGCGCCAGCGCGGTAGCGACACCCGAGACCCAGTACTTC	CASAVATPETQYF
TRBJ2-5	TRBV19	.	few	TGTGCCAGCAGGGCTCCCCCGGACTCAGGGACCCAGTACTTC	CASRAPPDSGTQYF
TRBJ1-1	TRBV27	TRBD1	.	TGTGCCAGCAGTACCTGGGACAGGGGCGGCACTGAAGCTTTCTTT	CASSTWDRGGTEAFF
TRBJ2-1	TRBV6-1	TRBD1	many	TGTGCCAGCAGGGAGGACAGGGGTCGGGATGAGCAGTTCTTC	CASREDRGRDEQFF
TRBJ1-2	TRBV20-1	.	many	TGCAGTGCTAGAGATGGGAGCCCTAAGGGCTACACCTTC	CSARDGSPKGYTF
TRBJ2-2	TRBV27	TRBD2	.	TGTGCCAGCAGAAGACTAGCGGGGGGGATCGAGGAGCTGTTTTTT	CASRRLAGGIEELFF
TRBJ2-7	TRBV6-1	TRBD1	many	TGTGCCAGCAGTCTCCGGACAGGGGGCGACGAGCAGTACTTC	CASSLRTGGDEQYF
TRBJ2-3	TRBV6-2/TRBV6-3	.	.	TGTGCCGGCAGTTACTTTCCTGCTGATACGCAGTATTTT	CAGSYFPADTQYF
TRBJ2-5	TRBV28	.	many	TGTGCCAGCAGTCGGGCGAGGTACCAAGAGACCCAGTACTTC	CASSRARYQETQYF
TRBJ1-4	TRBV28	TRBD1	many	TGTGCCAGCAGGGAAGGGGGCGGCTTGTTCTCTCCCTCCGTTGAAAAACTGTTTTTT	CASREGGGLFSPSVEKLFF
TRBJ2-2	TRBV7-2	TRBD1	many	TGTGCCAGCAGCCGGGACAGGGACACCGGGGAGCTGTTTTTT	CASSRDRDTGELFF